This TCR beta chain came from a study of shared clonotypes between healthy human individuals (dated by TCRdb to 2018 to 2020). About the investigation overall: The cohort comprised two women and a few men aged 18 to 49 years. To estimate repertoire size and how much clonotypes are shared between individuals, the study performed deep sequencing of blood TCR repertoires from a handful of healthy adults. For each donor, three plates each were used for CD4 naive and CD4 memory, two plates were used for CD8 naive, and one plate was used for CD8 memory. Between about 0.94 and 8.9 billion PBMCs per donor were obtained by leukapheresis. Libraries were prepared and TCR repertoires were sequenced by different laboratories using diverse techniques, in order to increase sequencing depth and limit assay-specific biases.

CDR1 and CDR2, per the germline V gene (reference sequence), are GTSNPN and SVGIG. V sheds 2 bases and J sheds 6 bases, leaving 10 bases between their ends. The CDR3 numbers 12 residues from cysteine through phenylalanine. Of the read, only the CDR3 DNA is kept; its 36 bases are in frame from base 1. The donors were healthy, HIV-negative adults with no recently reported acute infections or vaccinations. Every donor was a Caucasian adult living in Nashville, Tennessee, USA. CD4+ T cells were enriched through magnetic negative selection, after which naive cells were positively selected on CD45RA and the remaining negative fraction served as the memory subset. Blood was obtained by leukapheresis, after which PBMCs were separated by Ficoll-Histopaque density gradient centrifugation and cryopreserved in liquid nitrogen vapor phase. Analytical flow cytometry was used to check the purity and quantity of every magnetically sorted T cell population. From each sorted fraction, genomic DNA was isolated and quantified by UV absorbance on a Nanodrop 2000c.

Using the deep immunoSEQ assay, TCR CDR3 regions were amplified from genomic DNA by multiplex PCR. For each cell subset, the extracted genomic DNA was distributed evenly across all wells of several immunoSEQ 96-well plates, and each plate served as one replicate. For sorted subsets, each replicate PCR was loaded with 200 ng genomic DNA, equivalent to 25,000 to 35,000 T cell genomes. Purified libraries were measured with a Qubit 3.0 fluorometer, size-checked on a Bioanalyzer 2100, and measured again with the KAPA Library Quantification kit. Each immunoSEQ 96-well plate was sequenced on its own single-read 150-cycle Illumina NextSeq 550 flow cell. Per the original workflow: Because the immunoSEQ output included only junctional sequences and no quality scores, the filtering could not be the same as the filtering used for full-length reads. To assign V/J genes and CDR3, sequences were annotated against IMGT germline references using PyIR, a Python wrapper for IgBLAST v1.9. Any read was removed if the V/J assignment was weak (E-value above 1e-6), the CDR3 was missing, or the read contained stop codons, out-of-frame junctions, or ambiguous translated residues. A V3J clonotype was defined by an identical inferred V gene, J gene, and CDR3 amino acid sequence. The percentage overlap between two repertoires was calculated by dividing the number of shared unique clonotypes by the size of the smaller repertoire. Richness of each repertoire was evaluated using RTK rarefaction, the Chao1 estimator, and Recon v2.1 estimates of unobserved clonotypes. For all TCRbeta clonotypes obtained by the gDNA method from a few donors, generation probabilities were computed with OLGA. The table comes from immuneACCESS by way of TCRdb, which keeps in-frame sequences with V and J called. Part of the clones is missing from these tables; in studies checked, under half for an unresolved V gene and the rest for unknown reasons. The D gene and trimming were derived from the DNA, and the V and J assignments and clone size from that table. This sample holds roughly 1,100,000 clones; about 75% were observed only once. The ten largest make up about 1.5% of the sample.

Details on this clone: Its antigen remains undetermined. No quality values exist for individual bases; no much larger clone is one base distant.

Study-level results and caveats: Pairwise subsampling led to the expectation that sequencing depth would affect the degree of clonotype sharing among donors. Even with the large sequencing depth, rarefaction of the sorted-subset datasets indicated that sequencing was incomplete. The genetic and exposure-history diversity represented was limited by the small number of donors. Naive subsets generally had larger estimated clonotype richness than memory subsets did. Compared with non-shared clonotypes, the clonotypes found in all four sorted-subset donors had higher generation probabilities. Sharing across a handful of donors was observed for about 5% of naive CD4, over 3% of naive CD8, 2.3% of memory CD4, and about 0.4% of memory CD8 clonotypes. Sampling was restricted to blood, and TCR repertoires in tissues likely differ from the TCR repertoires found in blood.

The receptor chain draws on TRBV30 and TRBJ1-2; no D gene is confidently identified. This clonotype originated in a man younger than 35 in good health. Sequenced sample: memory CD4+ T cells sorted from blood. The sample's cell subset or site, from its label and the paper: CD45RA-negative fraction. The CDR3 sequence is CAWSLQFDGYTF. The DNA sequence follows: TGTGCCTGGAGTTTACAGTTCGATGGCTACACCTTC. Where the CDR3 stops, the reference TRBV30 and TRBJ1-2 genes take over; the full variable domain is SQTIHQWPATLVQPVGSPLSLECTVEGTSNPNLYWYRQAAGRGLQLLFYSVGIGQISSEVPQNLSASRPQDRQFILSSKKLLLSDSGFYLCAWSLQFDGYTFGSGTRLTVV.